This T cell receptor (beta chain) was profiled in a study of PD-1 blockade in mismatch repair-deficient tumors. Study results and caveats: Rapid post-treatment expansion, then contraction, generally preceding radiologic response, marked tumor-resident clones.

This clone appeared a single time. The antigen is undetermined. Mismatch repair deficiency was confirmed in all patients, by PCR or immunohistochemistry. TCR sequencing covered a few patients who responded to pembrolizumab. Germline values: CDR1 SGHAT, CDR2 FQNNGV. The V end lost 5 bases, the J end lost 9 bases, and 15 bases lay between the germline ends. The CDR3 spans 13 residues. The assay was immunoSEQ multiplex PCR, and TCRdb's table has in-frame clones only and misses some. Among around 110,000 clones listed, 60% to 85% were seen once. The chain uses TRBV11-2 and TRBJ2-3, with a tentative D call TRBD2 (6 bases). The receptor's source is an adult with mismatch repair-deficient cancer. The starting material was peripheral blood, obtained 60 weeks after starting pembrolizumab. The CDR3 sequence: CASSLASVGTQYF. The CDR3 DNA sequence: TGTGCCAGCAGCCTTGCTAGCGTTGGGACGCAGTATTTT.